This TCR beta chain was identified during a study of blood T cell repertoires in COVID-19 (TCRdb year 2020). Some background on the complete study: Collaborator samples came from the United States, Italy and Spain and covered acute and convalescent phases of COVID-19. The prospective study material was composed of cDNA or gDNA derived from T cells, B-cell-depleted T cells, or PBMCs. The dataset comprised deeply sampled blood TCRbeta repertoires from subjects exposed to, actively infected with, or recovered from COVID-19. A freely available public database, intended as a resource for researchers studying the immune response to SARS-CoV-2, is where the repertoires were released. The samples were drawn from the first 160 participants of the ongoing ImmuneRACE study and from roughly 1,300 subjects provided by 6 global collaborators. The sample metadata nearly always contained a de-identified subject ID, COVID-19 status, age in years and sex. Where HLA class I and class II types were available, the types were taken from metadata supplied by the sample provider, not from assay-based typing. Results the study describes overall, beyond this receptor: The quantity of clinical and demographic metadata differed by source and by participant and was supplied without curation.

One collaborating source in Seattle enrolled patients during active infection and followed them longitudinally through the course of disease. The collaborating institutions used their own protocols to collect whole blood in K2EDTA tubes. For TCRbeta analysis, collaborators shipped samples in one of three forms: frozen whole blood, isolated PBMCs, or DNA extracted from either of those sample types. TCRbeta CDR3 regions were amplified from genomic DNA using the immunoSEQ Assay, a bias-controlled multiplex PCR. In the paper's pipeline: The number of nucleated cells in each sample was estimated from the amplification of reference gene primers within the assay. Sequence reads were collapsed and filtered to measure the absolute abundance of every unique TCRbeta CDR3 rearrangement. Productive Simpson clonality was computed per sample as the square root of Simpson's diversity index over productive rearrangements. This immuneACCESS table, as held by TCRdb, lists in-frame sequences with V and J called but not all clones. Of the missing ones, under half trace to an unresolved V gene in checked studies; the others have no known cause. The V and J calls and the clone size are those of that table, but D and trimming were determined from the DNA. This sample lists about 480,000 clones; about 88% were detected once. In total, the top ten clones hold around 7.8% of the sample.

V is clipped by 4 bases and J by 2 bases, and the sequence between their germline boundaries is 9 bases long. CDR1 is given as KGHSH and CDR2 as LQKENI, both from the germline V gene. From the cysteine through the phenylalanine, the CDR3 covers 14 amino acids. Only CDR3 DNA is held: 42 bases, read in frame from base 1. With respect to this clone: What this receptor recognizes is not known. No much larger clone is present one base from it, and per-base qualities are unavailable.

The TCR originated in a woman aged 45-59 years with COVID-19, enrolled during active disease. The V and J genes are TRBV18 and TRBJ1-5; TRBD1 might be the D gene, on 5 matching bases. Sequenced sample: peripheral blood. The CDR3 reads CASSLGEGNQPQHF. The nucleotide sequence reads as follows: TGTGCCAGCTCACTAGGGGAGGGCAATCAGCCCCAGCATTTT.